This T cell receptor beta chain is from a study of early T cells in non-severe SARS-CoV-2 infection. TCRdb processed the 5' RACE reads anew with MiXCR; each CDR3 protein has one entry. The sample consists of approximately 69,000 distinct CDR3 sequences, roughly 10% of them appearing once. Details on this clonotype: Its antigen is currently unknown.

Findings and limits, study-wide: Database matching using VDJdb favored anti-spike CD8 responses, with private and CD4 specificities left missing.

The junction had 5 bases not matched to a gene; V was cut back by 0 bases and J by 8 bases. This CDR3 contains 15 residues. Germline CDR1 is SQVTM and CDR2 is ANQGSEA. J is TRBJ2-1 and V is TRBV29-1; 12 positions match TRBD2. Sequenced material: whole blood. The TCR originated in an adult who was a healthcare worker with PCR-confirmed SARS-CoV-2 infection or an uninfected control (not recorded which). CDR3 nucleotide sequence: TGCAGCGTTGAAGATCTAGCGGGGGGGTACGATGAGCAGTTCTTC. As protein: CSVEDLAGGYDEQFF.